Shown below are 5 T cell receptor beta chains from a single sample sequenced in a study of CD4 T cells in relation to SARS-CoV-2 and coronaviruses. Antigens for these TCRs are unknown. This table comes from immunoSEQ multiplex PCR, and its TCRdb copy is limited to in-frame clones, with some not included. This table holds roughly 30,000 clones, around 76% found once. Sequencing was carried out using memory CD4+ T cells from PBMCs, cultured in vitro. These receptors all stem from an adult with COVID-19.

The V and J genes are TRBV5-6 and TRBJ1-4; D unclear. Trimming left V 3 bases short and J 5 bases short, with 17 bases between. Germline CDR1 is SGHDT and CDR2 is YYEEEE. The CDR3 sequence is 16 residues long. The CDR3 DNA reads TGTGCCAGCAGCTATACGGGCTCGGGATACAATGAAAAACTGTTTTTT. Its translation: CASSYTGSGYNEKLFF.

V usage is TRBV5-5 and J usage is TRBJ2-5; D is ambiguous. Trimming left V 1 base short and J 5 bases short, with 12 bases between. There are 14 residues in the CDR3. Looked up from germline, CDR1 is SGHKS and CDR2 is YYEKEE (reference sequence). The CDR3 spells CASSLSVREETQYF. The CDR3 DNA follows: TGTGCCAGCAGCTTGTCAGTAAGAGAGGAGACCCAGTACTTC.

J is TRBJ2-2 and V is TRBV7-9; 9 bases agree with TRBD2. Germline V gene sequence: CDR1 SEHNR, CDR2 FQNEAQ (reference sequence). The CDR3 has 16 amino acids. V was pared by 8 bases and J by 0 bases, with 7 bases of the junction left unmatched. The CDR3 sequence is CASPILAGTNTGELFF. Written as DNA, the CDR3 is TGTGCCAGCCCCATCCTAGCGGGGACGAACACCGGGGAGCTGTTTTTT.

The rearrangement uses TRBV7-6 and TRBJ2-2; D gene ambiguous. The CDR3 spans 13 residues. Trimming pared 2 bases from V and 3 bases from J, leaving 4 bases between. Germline CDR1 SGHVS, CDR2 FNYEAQ. The CDR3 DNA reads as TGTGCCAGCAGCTTAAGGGACACCGGGGAGCTGTTTTTT. The encoded protein is CASSLRDTGELFF.

This sequence joins TRBV28 and TRBJ2-6; TRBD2 is a possible D gene (5 bases). Per the germline V gene, CDR1 is MDHEN and CDR2 is SYDVKM. Trimming took off 4 bases at V and 4 bases at J, with 17 bases between the two ends. The CDR3 is 17 amino acids. The CDR3 sequence is CASSYGGLTSGANVLTF. CDR3 DNA sequence: TGTGCCAGCAGTTATGGCGGACTGACTTCAGGGGCCAACGTCCTGACTTTC.